These 5 T cell receptor beta chains share one sample of origin, sequenced in a study of shared clonotypes between healthy human individuals. The method was immunoSEQ multiplex PCR; TCRdb's version includes in-frame clones alone and lacks a portion of them. Of about 2.4 million clones listed, over 85% are singletons. The sample was naive CD4+ T cells from PBMCs. Subset in this sample: CD45RA+ positively selected. These receptors were taken from a man in his late teens or twenties in good health. Some clones in this sample may be carry-over from other donors' samples.

The chain couples TRBV6-5 to TRBJ1-1; 7 bases match TRBD1. The junction had 9 bases not matched to a gene; V was cut back by 6 bases and J by 8 bases. Germline V gives CDR1 MNHEY, CDR2 SVGAGI. The CDR3 consists of 13 residues. For the CDR3, the DNA is TGTGCCAGCAGACCCCGACAGGGCATCGAAGCTTTCTTT. Encoded protein: CASRPRQGIEAFF.

The chain joins TRBV4-1 to TRBJ2-7, with a tentative D call TRBD1 (5 bases). Trimming took 4 bases from V and 9 from J, leaving 22 bases between them. This CDR3 comprises 15 residues. From germline, CDR1 is MGHRA and CDR2 YSYEKL. The CDR3, as DNA: TGCGCCAGCAGCCCTCGAACAGGCGACGCCTCTGGGCAGTACTTC. Its protein product is CASSPRTGDASGQYF.

DNA of the CDR3: TGTGCCAGCAGTTACGGGACAGGGGCCCGGGAAGAGACCCAGTACTTC. It is translated as CASSYGTGAREETQYF. The chain recombines TRBV6-5 with TRBJ2-5, with TRBD1 matching over 10 bases. Germline assignment: CDR1 MNHEY and CDR2 SVGAGI. J was trimmed by 3 bases and V by 2 bases; bases with no gene match: 6. This CDR3 contains 16 residues.

This clone was recorded once. V usage is TRBV29-1 and J usage is TRBJ2-3; 7 bases map to TRBD2. In germline, CDR1 is SQVTM, CDR2 ANQGSEA. V lost 0 bases to trimming and J lost 6 bases; unmatched junction nucleotides: 9. The CDR3 spans 15 residues. In nucleotides, the CDR3 is TGCAGCGTTGAAGAAACTAGCGTGAGCCCCGATACGCAGTATTTT. The encoded protein is CSVEETSVSPDTQYF.

The V call is TRBV9, the J call TRBJ2-7; maybe TRBD1 (6 bases). V gave up 0 bases and J gave up 2 bases, with 9 bases separating them. Germline values: CDR1 SGDLS, CDR2 YYNGEE. This CDR3 is 14 amino acids long. CDR3 loop: CASSVDRVPYEQYF. The CDR3, as DNA: TGTGCCAGCAGCGTAGACAGGGTACCCTACGAGCAGTACTTC.